This TCR beta chain was retrieved from a study of beta chain features in type 1 diabetes (dated by TCRdb to the late 2010s). Turning to the overall study: Mean age, gender distribution, total cell number and subset yield did not differ between patients and healthy donors. A total of roughly 100 million sorted cells were examined across all samples, and a strong correlation was observed between cell number per subset and RNA yield. In the study, TCRB repertoires of sorted circulating CD4+ T cell subsets from recently diagnosed type 1 diabetes patients were compared with those of matched healthy donors. Naive and central memory subsets were obtained from all 30 or so donors, but regulatory and stem cell-like memory subsets were isolated from only 8 patients and roughly eight healthy donors.

A single peripheral blood draw of around 120 mL on average was collected from each donor into heparinised tubes. A BD FACSAria II and a panel including CD45RO, CCR7, CD25, CD127, CD95 and CD27 were used to sort naive, central memory, regulatory and stem cell-like memory CD4+ T cells. A purity above 95% was achieved for all sorted populations. PBMCs were isolated right away by Lymphoprep density gradient centrifugation and were stained directly, without culture. Samples were stained and sorted in pairs, with one healthy donor and one patient per experiment, so that batch effects were minimized. All of the isolated RNA was reverse transcribed with the High Capacity cDNA Reverse Transcription Kit, so expressed TCRB transcripts were sequenced. Deep immunoSEQ sequencing was performed on naive, central memory and regulatory T cell samples, with an average of around 3.5 million total reads per sample. After sorted cells were lysed in RLT buffer, RNA was extracted with DNase-treated RNeasy Micro or Mini kits, with the choice depending on cell number. To prevent cross-contamination, every cell subset was processed on its own, while patient and healthy donor samples were processed together. The immunoSEQ multiplex PCR was used to amplify TCRB sequences from cDNA, yielding 87-bp fragments that span the CDR3 region. Sequencing of the amplicons was done on the Illumina HiSeq platform. Per the source publication's procedure: PCR bias was computationally corrected using synthetic template baselines, reads within Hamming distance 2 were collapsed, and singletons that could not be merged were discarded. By aligning reads against IMGT, V, D and J genes, CDR3 length, and insertions or deletions at six rearrangement sites were assigned. Within each subset, clonotype counts were normalized to sorted cell number, and only after that were true diversity and Gini coefficients computed with the tcR R package. The overlap coefficient, calculated on TCRB nucleotide sequences, was used to quantify repertoire sharing. TCRdb retrieved this table from immuneACCESS and kept in-frame rearrangements only. Not all clones are present; in checked studies, unresolved V genes account for under half, and no reason is known for the remainder. The DNA was the basis for D and trimming; V, J and clone size are from that table. The sample contains approximately 150,000 clones, 9% to 10% of them found a single time. About 0.6% of the sample belongs to the ten largest clones.

Details on this clone: Its antigen target is currently unknown. Per-base qualities were not stored, and no clone one base away is much larger.

From cysteine to phenylalanine, the CDR3 is 14 amino acids long. Of the read, only the CDR3 DNA is kept; its 42 bases are in frame from base 1. Reading the germline V gene gives CDR1 LGHNA and CDR2 YSLEER. Trimming costs V 0 bases and J 0 bases, and their ends lie 4 bases apart. Findings and caveats that apply to the study as a whole: Fewer insertions and more nucleotide deletions at VDJ recombination sites were observed in patients with type 1 diabetes, implying thymic rearrangement abnormalities. Because cDNA was sequenced instead of genomic DNA, highly expressing activated cells could be over-represented, though the groups showed no difference in activation or CD3 levels. Naive, central memory and regulatory TCRB repertoires appeared to be more similar among patients than among healthy donors. In all four CD4+ subsets, TCRB CDR3 length was moderately but significantly shorter in type 1 diabetes patients. Shorter templates might have been favored by PCR, but patient and control samples were amplified and corrected together, so both groups would have been affected equally by any skew. Because small numbers of individuals were included in the HLA sub-analyses, any influence of HLA type on TCRB rearrangement was left unresolved.

Sequenced: central memory CD4+ T cells from blood. The TCR was taken from a woman aged 40 to 50 in good health. Rearrangement joined TRBV4-3 to TRBJ2-3, with the identity of the D gene unclear. The sequence in DNA is TGCGCCAGCAGCCAAGAGCAGAGCACAGATACGCAGTATTTT. This translates into CASSQEQSTDTQYF.